Described below is a single T cell receptor (beta chain) sequence and its context. At survey level, the immunoSEQ assay was run in its v3.0 version. The repertoire was sequenced with immunoSEQ multiplex PCR; TCRdb's copy has only in-frame clones and lacks some. The repertoire holds roughly 17,000 clones, with around 84% as singletons. The record originates from a study of long-term antiretroviral therapy in people with HIV. From germline, CDR1 is SGHTA and CDR2 FQGTGA. The germline V and J ends were trimmed by 5 bases and 8 bases, with 14 bases remaining between them. The length of the CDR3 is 13 residues.

This sequence was found in a woman between 40 and 55 years old with HIV. The chain joins TRBV7-3 to TRBJ2-3, with no clear D. Sequencing used unsorted PBMCs, obtained 0.5 years after starting antiretroviral therapy. The CDR3: CASSPFAMSTQYF. The CDR3 DNA is TGTGCCAGCAGCCCATTTGCGATGAGTACGCAGTATTTT.